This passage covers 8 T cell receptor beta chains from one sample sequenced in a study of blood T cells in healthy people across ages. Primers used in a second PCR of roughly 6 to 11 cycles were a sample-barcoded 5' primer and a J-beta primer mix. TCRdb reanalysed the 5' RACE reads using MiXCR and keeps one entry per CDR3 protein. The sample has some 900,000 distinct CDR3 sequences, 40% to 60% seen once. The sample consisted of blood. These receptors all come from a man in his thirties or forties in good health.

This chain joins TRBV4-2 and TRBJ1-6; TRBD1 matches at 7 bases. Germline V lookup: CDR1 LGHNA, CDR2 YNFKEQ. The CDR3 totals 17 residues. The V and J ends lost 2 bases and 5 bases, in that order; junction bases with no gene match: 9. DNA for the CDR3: TGTGCCAGCAGCCAATCGTACAGGACAGGCAATAATTCACCCCTCCACTTT. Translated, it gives CASSQSYRTGNNSPLHF.

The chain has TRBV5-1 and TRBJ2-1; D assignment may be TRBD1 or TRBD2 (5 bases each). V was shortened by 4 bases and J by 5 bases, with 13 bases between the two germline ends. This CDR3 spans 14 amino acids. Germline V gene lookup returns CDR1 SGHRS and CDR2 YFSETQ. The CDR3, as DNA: TGCGCCAGCAGCAGGGAAGGGACCGACAATGAGCAGTTCTTC. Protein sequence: CASSREGTDNEQFF. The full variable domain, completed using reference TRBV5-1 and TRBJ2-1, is KAGVTQTPRYLIKTRGQQVTLSCSPISGHRSVSWYQQTPGQGLQFLFEYFSETQRNKGNFPGRFSGRQFSNSRSEMNVSTLELGDSALYLCASSREGTDNEQFFGPGTRLTVL.

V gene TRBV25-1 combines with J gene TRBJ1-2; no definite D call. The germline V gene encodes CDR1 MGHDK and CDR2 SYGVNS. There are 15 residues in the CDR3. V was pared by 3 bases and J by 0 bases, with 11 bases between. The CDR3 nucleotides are TGTGCCAGCAGTGACGACGGGCGCGCTAACTATGGCTACACCTTC. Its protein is CASSDDGRANYGYTF.

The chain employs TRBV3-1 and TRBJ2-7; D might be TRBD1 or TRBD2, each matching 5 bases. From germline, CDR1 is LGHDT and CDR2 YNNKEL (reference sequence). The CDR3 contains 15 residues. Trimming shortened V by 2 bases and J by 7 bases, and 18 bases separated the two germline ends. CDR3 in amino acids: CASSQPGDPYNEQYF. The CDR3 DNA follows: TGTGCCAGCAGCCAACCCGGGGACCCCTACAATGAGCAGTACTTC.

Here the CDR3 DNA reads TGTGCCAACTCACGACTAGCGGGGGGAGTTGGAGAGACCCAGTACTTC. Protein product: CANSRLAGGVGETQYF. The rearrangement links TRBV3-1 to TRBJ2-7, with TRBD2 matching over 13 bases. Matching the DNA end better, TRBJ2-5 makes the J call doubtful. The CDR3 totals 16 residues. The V gene's germline CDR1 is LGHDT and CDR2 YNNKEL (reference sequence).

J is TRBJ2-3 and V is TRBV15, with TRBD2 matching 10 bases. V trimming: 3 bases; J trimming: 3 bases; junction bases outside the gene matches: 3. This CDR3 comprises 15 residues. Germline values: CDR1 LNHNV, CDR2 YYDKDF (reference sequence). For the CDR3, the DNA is TGTGCCACCAGCAGTCAGCGGGGGGGGACAGATACGCAGTATTTT. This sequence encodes CATSSQRGGTDTQYF.

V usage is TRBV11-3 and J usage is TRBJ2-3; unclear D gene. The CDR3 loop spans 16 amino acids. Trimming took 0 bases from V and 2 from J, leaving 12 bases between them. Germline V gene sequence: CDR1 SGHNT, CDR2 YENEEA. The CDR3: CASSLDTEHFTDTQYF. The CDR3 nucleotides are TGTGCCAGCAGCTTAGATACGGAACATTTCACAGATACGCAGTATTTT. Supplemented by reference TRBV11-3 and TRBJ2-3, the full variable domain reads EAGVVQSPRYKIIEKKQPVAFWCNPISGHNTLYWYLQNLGQGPELLIRYENEEAVDDSQLPKDRFSAERLKGVDSTLKIQPAELGDSAVYLCASSLDTEHFTDTQYFGPGTRLTVL.

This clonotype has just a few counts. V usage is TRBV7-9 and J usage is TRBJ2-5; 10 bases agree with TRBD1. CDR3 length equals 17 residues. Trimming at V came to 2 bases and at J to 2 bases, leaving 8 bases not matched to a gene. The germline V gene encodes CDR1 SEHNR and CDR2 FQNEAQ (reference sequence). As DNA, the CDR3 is TGTGCCAGCAGCTTACGGGACAGGGGTTTCAGACAAGAGACCCAGTACTTC. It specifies CASSLRDRGFRQETQYF.